This T cell receptor (beta chain) was documented in a study of blood T cell repertoires in COVID-19. As for the study in general: The analysed material was cDNA or gDNA that came from T cells, B-cell-depleted T cells, or PBMCs.

In the source study's methods: How many nucleated cells were present was estimated from reference gene primer amplification. Libraries were prepared by immunoSEQ multiplex PCR; TCRdb keeps only in-frame clonotypes and omits some of them. That table furnishes V, J and clone size, whereas the DNA furnished D and trimming. The data hold roughly 32,000 clones, with more than 80% observed a single time. Germline V gives CDR1 LGHDT, CDR2 YNNKEL (reference sequence). The CDR3 extends over 14 amino acids. With 5 bases removed from V and 3 bases from J, the gap between germline ends came to 8 bases. The J gene is TRBJ1-6, the V gene TRBV3-1 (or the pseudogene TRBV3-2); D is ambiguous. This receptor was taken from a man aged 55 to 70 with active or convalescent COVID-19. Sequences were obtained from peripheral blood. As DNA, the CDR3 is TGTGCCAGCAGCACAACCCGCTATAATTCACCCCTCCACTTT. Protein product: CASSTTRYNSPLHF.